This T cell receptor (beta chain) comes out of a study of T cells in Graves' hyperthyroidism and ophthalmopathy. Study-level findings and limits: Blood also contained most expanded thyroid clonotypes above 0.001. Stable hyperthyroidism was separated from ophthalmopathy by a model based on 13 V-J features.

Concerning this clonotype: Its specificity is unknown.

Regions amplified from RNA transcripts were the TCR beta CDR3 regions. First-round RT-PCR targeting the TCR CDR3 was performed with the HTBI primer set. TCRdb reprocessed the multiplex PCR reads via MiXCR and lists one record per CDR3 protein. The sample records 500,000 to 600,000 distinct CDR3 sequences, approximately 44% being singletons. V lost 6 bases and J lost 13, with 17 bases in between. The CDR3 runs to 13 residues. Germline assignment: CDR1 SGDLS and CDR2 YYNGEE. It was uncontrolled infection, other autoimmune disease, pregnancy or lactation that excluded patients. This TCR was sampled from an adult woman with Graves' disease, either hyperthyroidism or ophthalmopathy (not recorded which). V and J are TRBV9 and TRBJ1-6; D ambiguous. Sample: peripheral blood or thyroid tissue (not recorded which). In DNA form, the CDR3 reads TGTGCCAGCACCGGTAGCGGGATGGGGCCCCTCCACTTT. It translates to CASTGSGMGPLHF.